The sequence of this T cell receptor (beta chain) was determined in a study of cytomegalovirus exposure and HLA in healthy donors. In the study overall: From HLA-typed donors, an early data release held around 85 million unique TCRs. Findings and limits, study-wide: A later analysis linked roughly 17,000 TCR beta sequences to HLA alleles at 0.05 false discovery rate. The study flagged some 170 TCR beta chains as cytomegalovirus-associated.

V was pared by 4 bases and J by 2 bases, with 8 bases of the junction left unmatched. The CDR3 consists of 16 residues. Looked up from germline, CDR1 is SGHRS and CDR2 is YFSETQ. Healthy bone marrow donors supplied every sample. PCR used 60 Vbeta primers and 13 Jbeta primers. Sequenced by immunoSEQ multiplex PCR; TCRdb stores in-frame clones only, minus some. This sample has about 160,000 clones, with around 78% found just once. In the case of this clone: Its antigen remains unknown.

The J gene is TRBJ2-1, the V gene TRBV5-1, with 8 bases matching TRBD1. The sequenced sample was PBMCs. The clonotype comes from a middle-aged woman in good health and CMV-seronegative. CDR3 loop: CASSEGTGSAYNEQFF. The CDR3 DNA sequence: TGCGCCAGCAGCGAGGGGACAGGCTCTGCCTACAATGAGCAGTTCTTC.